These 13 T cell receptor beta chains were sequenced from one sample in a study of blood T cell repertoires in COVID-19. Generated by immunoSEQ multiplex PCR, the TCRdb table keeps only in-frame clones and is missing some. The table has 300,000 to 350,000 clones, about 90% seen once. Specimen: peripheral blood. Receptor source: a young man with active or convalescent COVID-19.

The chain carries TRBV5-6 and TRBJ2-1; 10 nucleotides agree with TRBD2. The V and J ends lost 2 bases and 4 bases, in that order; junction bases with no gene match: 3. The CDR3 length is 15 residues. Germline CDR1 SGHDT, CDR2 YYEEEE. CDR3 DNA sequence: TGTGCCAGCAGCTTAGAGACTAGCGGGTACAATGAGCAGTTCTTC. This codes for CASSLETSGYNEQFF.

The chain uses TRBV7-3 and TRBJ2-3; a weak D match, TRBD2 (7 bases). V was pared by 5 bases and J by 5 bases, with 20 bases between. The CDR3 spans 16 residues. Germline lookup yields CDR1 SGHTA and CDR2 FQGTGA. The CDR3 sequence: CASSPIPGGPEDTQYF. The CDR3 DNA reads TGTGCCAGCAGCCCCATACCGGGGGGCCCGGAAGATACGCAGTATTTT. Combining the CDR3 with reference TRBV7-3 and TRBJ2-3 gives the whole variable domain GAGVSQTPSNKVTEKGKYVELRCDPISGHTALYWYRQSLGQGPEFLIYFQGTGAADDSGLPNDRFFAVRPEGSVSTLKIQRTERGDSAVYLCASSPIPGGPEDTQYFGPGTRLTVL.

The V call is TRBV7-2, the J call TRBJ2-7, with 8 bases aligning to TRBD2. There are 15 residues in the CDR3. The V gene's germline CDR1 is SGHTA and CDR2 FQGNSA. V was clipped by 6 bases and J by 4 bases; unmatched bases: 11. As DNA, the CDR3 is TGTGCCAGCAGTGTGTTTGCGGGGGGTGGGTACGAGCAGTACTTC. The encoded protein is CASSVFAGGGYEQYF.

This clone was detected only once. The V gene is TRBV6-5, the J gene TRBJ2-7; 7 bases are a match to TRBD2. J gave up 4 bases and V 7 bases, and 10 bases lay outside the gene matches. CDR3 length: 14 amino acids. In germline, CDR1 is MNHEY, CDR2 SVGAGI. The CDR3 DNA reads TGTGCCAGCAAAAACAGTGGAGCGGGGTACGAGCAGTACTTC. Translation: CASKNSGAGYEQYF.

The chain carries TRBV7-9 and TRBJ2-2, with TRBD1 as a possible D gene (5 bases). Trimming took off 5 bases at V and 1 base at J, with 14 bases between the two ends. The CDR3 runs to 16 residues. The germline CDR1 and CDR2 sequences are SEHNR and FQNEAQ (reference sequence). The CDR3 coding sequence is TGTGCCAGCAGCCCCCGAGCAGGGCTGAACACCGGGGAGCTGTTTTTT. Translating gives CASSPRAGLNTGELFF.

J is TRBJ2-2 and V is TRBV5-1; D is possibly TRBD2 (5 bases). Trimming removed 0 bases from V and 5 bases from J, with 14 bases in between. Germline lookup yields CDR1 SGHRS and CDR2 YFSETQ. This CDR3 has 16 amino acids. The chain's CDR3 is CASSLDVGVRTGELFF. The CDR3 nucleotides read TGCGCCAGCAGCTTGGATGTGGGAGTGAGGACCGGGGAGCTGTTTTTT.

The chain joins TRBV19 to TRBJ1-2, with 7 bases aligning to TRBD1. CDR1 and CDR2 (germline): LNHDA, SQIVND (reference sequence). The V gene end was trimmed by 3 bases and the J gene end by 3 bases; junction bases not matched to a gene: 10. CDR3 length: 16 residues. The CDR3 protein is CASSMDRPTGDYGYTF. Written as DNA, the CDR3 is TGTGCCAGTAGTATGGACAGGCCAACGGGGGACTATGGCTACACCTTC. Combining the CDR3 with reference TRBV19 and TRBJ1-2 gives the whole variable domain DGGITQSPKYLFRKEGQNVTLSCEQNLNHDAMYWYRQDPGQGLRLIYYSQIVNDFQKGDIAEGYSVSREKKESFPLTVTSAQKNPTAFYLCASSMDRPTGDYGYTFGSGTRLTVV.

This chain connects TRBV6-5 to TRBJ1-1; TRBD1 matches at 11 bases. The CDR3 spans 15 residues. CDR1 and CDR2 from the germline V gene are MNHEY and SVGAGI. Unmatched junction bases numbered 6, after V lost 4 bases and J lost 5 bases. The CDR3 is CASSSRDRGGTEAFF. DNA of the CDR3: TGTGCCAGCAGTTCCCGGGACAGGGGGGGAACTGAAGCTTTCTTT.

This clone was observed once. The chain recombines TRBV29-1 with TRBJ1-4; D is undetermined. The CDR3 extends over 13 amino acids. Germline-derived CDR1 and CDR2 are SQVTM and ANQGSEA. The V gene lost 3 bases and the J gene lost 4 bases, with 9 bases spanning the gap. The CDR3 nucleotides read TGCAGCGTTGATGCAGGCTATAATGAAAAACTGTTTTTT. It codes for CSVDAGYNEKLFF.

The chain couples TRBV6-5 to TRBJ1-2, with D tentatively TRBD1 (5 bases). CDR3 length: 11 residues. V was shortened by 10 bases and J by 1 base, with 7 bases between the two germline ends. From germline, CDR1 is MNHEY and CDR2 SVGAGI. As DNA, the CDR3 is TGTGCCACGGGACTTAACTATGGCTACACCTTC. Translating gives CATGLNYGYTF.

The V and J genes are TRBV25-1 and TRBJ1-2; maybe TRBD1 (6 bases). This CDR3 contains 11 residues. CDR1 is MGHDK, CDR2 SYGVNS, per germline. V lost 6 bases to trimming and J lost 12 bases, with 14 bases between them. The CDR3 is CASRQGSLDTF. The CDR3 DNA reads as TGTGCCAGCAGACAGGGTTCTCTCGACACCTTC.

This clone was seen only a few times. J is TRBJ2-7 and V is TRBV27; perhaps TRBD1 as D (6 bases). Germline lookup yields CDR1 MNHEY and CDR2 SMNVEV (reference sequence). This CDR3 is built from 15 residues. Trimming left V 6 bases short and J 7 bases short, with 22 bases between. The CDR3 spells CASRPNMRSRGEQYF. DNA of the CDR3: TGTGCCAGCAGACCTAATATGCGGTCAAGGGGGGAGCAGTACTTC.

The V call is TRBV18, the J call TRBJ2-3; 8 bases are a match to TRBD2. The CDR3 length is 16 residues. Germline assignment: CDR1 KGHSH and CDR2 LQKENI. With 3 bases clipped from V and 2 bases from J, the junction kept 7 bases outside the gene matches. CDR3 region: CASSPRTSPTTDTQYF. The CDR3, as DNA: TGTGCCAGCTCACCCAGGACTAGCCCCACCACAGATACGCAGTATTTT.